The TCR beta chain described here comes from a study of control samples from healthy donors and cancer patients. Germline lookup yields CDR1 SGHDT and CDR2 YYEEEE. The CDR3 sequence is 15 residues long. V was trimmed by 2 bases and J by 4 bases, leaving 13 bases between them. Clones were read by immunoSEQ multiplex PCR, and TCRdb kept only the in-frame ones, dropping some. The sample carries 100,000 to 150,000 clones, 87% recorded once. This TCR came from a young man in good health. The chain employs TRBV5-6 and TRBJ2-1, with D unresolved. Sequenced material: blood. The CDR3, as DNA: TGTGCCAGCAGCTTCCCGGCCTTAATTTACAATGAGCAGTTCTTC. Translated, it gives CASSFPALIYNEQFF.